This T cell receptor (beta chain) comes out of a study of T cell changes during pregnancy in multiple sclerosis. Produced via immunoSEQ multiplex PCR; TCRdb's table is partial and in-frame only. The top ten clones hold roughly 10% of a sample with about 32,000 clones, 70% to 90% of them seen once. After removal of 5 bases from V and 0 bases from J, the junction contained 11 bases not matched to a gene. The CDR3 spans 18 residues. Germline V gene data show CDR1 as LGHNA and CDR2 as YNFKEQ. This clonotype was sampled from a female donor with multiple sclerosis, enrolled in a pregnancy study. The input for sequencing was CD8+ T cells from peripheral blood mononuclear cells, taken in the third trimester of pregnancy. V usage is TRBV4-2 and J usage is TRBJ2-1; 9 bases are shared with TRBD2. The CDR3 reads CASSEFLSGGSSYNEQFF. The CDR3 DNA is TGTGCCAGCAGCGAGTTTCTTAGCGGGGGCAGCTCCTACAATGAGCAGTTCTTC.